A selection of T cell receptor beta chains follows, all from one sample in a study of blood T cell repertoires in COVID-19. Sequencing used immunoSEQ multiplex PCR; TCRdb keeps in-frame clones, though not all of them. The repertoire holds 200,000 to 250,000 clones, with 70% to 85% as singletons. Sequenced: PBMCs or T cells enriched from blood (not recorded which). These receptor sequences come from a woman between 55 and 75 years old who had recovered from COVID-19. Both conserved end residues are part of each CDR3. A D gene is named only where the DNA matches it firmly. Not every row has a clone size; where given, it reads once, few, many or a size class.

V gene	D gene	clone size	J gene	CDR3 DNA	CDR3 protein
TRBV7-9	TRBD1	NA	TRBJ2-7	TGTGCCAGCAGCATAGGGGGCCCATCCTCGTGGGAGCAGTACTTC	CASSIGGPSSWEQYF
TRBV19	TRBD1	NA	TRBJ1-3	TGTGCCAGTAGTATACCAGGACAGGGAAGAAACACCATATATTTT	CASSIPGQGRNTIYF
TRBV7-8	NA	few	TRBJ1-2	TGTGCCACCATCTGGGGGCCCGGCTACACCTTC	CATIWGPGYTF
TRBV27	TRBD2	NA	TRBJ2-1	TGTGCCAGCAGTTTATCACCTAGCGGGAGGGCCCTCAATGAGCAGTTCTTC	CASSLSPSGRALNEQFF
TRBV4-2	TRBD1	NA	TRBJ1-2	TGTGCCAGCAGAAGTCAGGGGGACCAGAACTATGGCTACACCTTC	CASRSQGDQNYGYTF
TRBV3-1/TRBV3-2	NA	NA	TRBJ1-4	TGTGCCAGCAGCCAAGATGGAGGGTACAAACTGTTTTTT	CASSQDGGYKLFF
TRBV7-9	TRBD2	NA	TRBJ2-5	TGTGCCAGCAGCTTAGCGAGTAGCGGGGGTCTTGAGACCCAGTACTTC	CASSLASSGGLETQYF
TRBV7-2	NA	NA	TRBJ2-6	TGTGCCAGCAGCCCACTGGACACCGGGGCCAACGTCCTGACTTTC	CASSPLDTGANVLTF
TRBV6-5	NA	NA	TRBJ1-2	TGTGCCAGCACCAAATACAGGGACGTAGGGCTTGGCTACACCTTC	CASTKYRDVGLGYTF
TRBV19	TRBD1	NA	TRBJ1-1	TGTGCCAGTAGTCTAGGACAGGGGAAGAACACTGAAGCTTTCTTT	CASSLGQGKNTEAFF
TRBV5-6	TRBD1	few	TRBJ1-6	TGTGCCAGCAGCCCCGGACAGGGTTGGAATTCACCCCTCCACTTT	CASSPGQGWNSPLHF
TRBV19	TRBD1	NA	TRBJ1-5	TGTGCCAGTAACAAGGACAGGGGAGAGGATCAGCCCCAGCATTTT	CASNKDRGEDQPQHF
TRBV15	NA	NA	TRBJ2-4	TGTGCCACCAGCAGAGATGCCCAGGGGGGTGACATTCAGTACTTC	CATSRDAQGGDIQYF
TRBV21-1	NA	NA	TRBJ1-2	TGTGCCAGCAGCAAAGAGGGGACAGACGGCTACACCTTC	CASSKEGTDGYTF
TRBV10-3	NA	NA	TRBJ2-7	TGTGCCATCAGTGAACCCGGACAAGCCTACGAGCAGTACTTC	CAISEPGQAYEQYF
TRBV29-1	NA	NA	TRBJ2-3	TGCAGCGTTAATAAGGACAGATCCACAGATACGCAGTATTTT	CSVNKDRSTDTQYF
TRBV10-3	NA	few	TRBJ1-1	TGTGCCATCAGTGAGTCGATAACAGGGTGGAAGAGATCGAACACTGAAGCTTTCTTT	CAISESITGWKRSNTEAFF
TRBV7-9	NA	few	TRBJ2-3	TGTGCCAGCAGCCAGGGGTCGTCCGCAGATACGCAGTATTTT	CASSQGSSADTQYF
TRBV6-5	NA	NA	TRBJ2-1	TGTGCCAGCAACCTCGCGTATCCCAATAGTGAGCAGTTCTTC	CASNLAYPNSEQFF
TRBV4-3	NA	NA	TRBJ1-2	TGCGCCAGCAGCCAAGAAGTAGCTAACTATGGCTACACCTTC	CASSQEVANYGYTF
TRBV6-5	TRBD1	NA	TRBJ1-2	TGTGCCAGCAGTTACGGCAGGGGGAGAGGCTACACCTTC	CASSYGRGRGYTF
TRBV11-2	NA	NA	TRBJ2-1	TGTGCCAGCAGCTTAGAAGCGGTGGAGGAGCAGTTCTTC	CASSLEAVEEQFF
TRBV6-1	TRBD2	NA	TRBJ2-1	TGTGCCAGCAGTGAAGGAAGAGCGGGACTAGCGGGATTTGAGCAGTTCTTC	CASSEGRAGLAGFEQFF
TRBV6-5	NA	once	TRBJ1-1	TGTGCCAGCAGTTATGCGGTGAACACTGAAGCTTTCTTT	CASSYAVNTEAFF
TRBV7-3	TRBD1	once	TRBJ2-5	TGTGCCAGCAGCCCCCGACAGGGGGCCCAAGAGACCCAGTACTTC	CASSPRQGAQETQYF
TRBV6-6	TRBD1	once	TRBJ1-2	TGTGCCAGCAGTCCAGGGACAGGGGGTTACGAAAACTATGGCTACACCTTC	CASSPGTGGYENYGYTF
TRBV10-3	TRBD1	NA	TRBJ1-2	TGTGCCGGGGGACAGGGGGCGCGAGGCTACACCTTC	CAGGQGARGYTF
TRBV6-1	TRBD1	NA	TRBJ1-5	TGTGCCAGCAGTGATCGGACAGGGGCCTTCAATCAGCCCCAGCATTTT	CASSDRTGAFNQPQHF
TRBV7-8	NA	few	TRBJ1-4	TGTGCCAGCAGCTTAGCAACGAGCGGGGCTGCAGGGCTGTTTTTT	CASSLATSGAAGLFF
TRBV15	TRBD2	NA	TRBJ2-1	TGTGCCACCAGCACTCAAACTAGCGGGGGGGTCATCGAGCAGTTCTTC	CATSTQTSGGVIEQFF
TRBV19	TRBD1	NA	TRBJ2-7	TGTGCCAGTAGCCCATTACAGGGGGCAGTCGACGAGCAGTACTTC	CASSPLQGAVDEQYF
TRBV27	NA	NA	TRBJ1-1	TGTGCCACCCGGCCAGGGTCCACTGAAGCTTTCTTT	CATRPGSTEAFF
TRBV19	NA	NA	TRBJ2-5	TGTGCCAGTAGTATCTCGCGGGAAGAGACCCAGTACTTC	CASSISREETQYF
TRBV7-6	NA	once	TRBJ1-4	TGTGCCAGCAGCTTAGCGCGGAGTGCCGGTGAAAAACTGTTTTTT	CASSLARSAGEKLFF
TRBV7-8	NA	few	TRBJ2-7	TGTGCCAGCAGGTTGGACATTCTTAGGTCCGAGCAGTACTTC	CASRLDILRSEQYF
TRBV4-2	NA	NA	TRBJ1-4	TGTGCCAGCAGCCAAGATTCCGGAGGGGGGGCAACTAATGAAAAACTGTTTTTT	CASSQDSGGGATNEKLFF
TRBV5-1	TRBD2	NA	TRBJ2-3	TGCGCCAGCCAACCAGGGGAGCGGGGGGGTACGCAGTATTTT	CASQPGERGGTQYF
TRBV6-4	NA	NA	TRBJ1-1	TGTGCCAGCAGAGCCGGGTGGAACACTGAAGCTTTCTTT	CASRAGWNTEAFF
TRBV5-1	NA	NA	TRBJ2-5	TGCGCCAGCAGCTTGGTAGAGGGAAGAGAGACCCAGTACTTC	CASSLVEGRETQYF
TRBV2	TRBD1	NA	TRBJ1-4	TGTGCCAGCAGTTTTTGGGGACAGGGTAATGAAAAACTGTTTTTT	CASSFWGQGNEKLFF
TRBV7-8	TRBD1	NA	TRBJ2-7	TGTGCCAGCAGCTTACTCAGGGGGAATGAGCAGTACTTC	CASSLLRGNEQYF
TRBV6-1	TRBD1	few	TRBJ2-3	TGTGCCAGCAGTGAAGGGACAGGGAAGACAGATACGCAGTATTTT	CASSEGTGKTDTQYF
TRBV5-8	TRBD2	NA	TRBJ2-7	TGTGCCAGCAGCTTGGAGCGGGGGGGCTACGAGCAGTACTTC	CASSLERGGYEQYF
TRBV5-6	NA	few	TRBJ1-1	TGTGCCAGCAGCTTCGGTCACGGGGGCACTGAAGCTTTCTTT	CASSFGHGGTEAFF
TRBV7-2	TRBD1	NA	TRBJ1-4	TGTGCCAGCAGCCTACAGGGGGGGATTAATGAAAAACTGTTTTTT	CASSLQGGINEKLFF
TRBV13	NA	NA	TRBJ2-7	TGTGCCAGCAGCCAACAAACAACAAACTACGAGCAGTACTTC	CASSQQTTNYEQYF
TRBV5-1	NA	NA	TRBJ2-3	TGCGCCAGCAGCTTGGTACGTCAGGGGAACACAGATACGCAGTATTTT	CASSLVRQGNTDTQYF